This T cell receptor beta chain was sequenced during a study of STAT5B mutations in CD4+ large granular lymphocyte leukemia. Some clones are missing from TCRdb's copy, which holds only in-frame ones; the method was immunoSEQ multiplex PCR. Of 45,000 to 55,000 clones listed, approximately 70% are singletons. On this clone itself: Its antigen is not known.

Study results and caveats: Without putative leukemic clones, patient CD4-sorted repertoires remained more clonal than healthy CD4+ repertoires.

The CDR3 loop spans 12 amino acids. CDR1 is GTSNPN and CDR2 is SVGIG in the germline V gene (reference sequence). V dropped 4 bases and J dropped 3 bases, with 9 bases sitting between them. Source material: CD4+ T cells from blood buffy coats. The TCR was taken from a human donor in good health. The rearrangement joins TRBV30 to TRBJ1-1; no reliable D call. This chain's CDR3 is CAWTDLYTEAFF. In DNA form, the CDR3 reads TGTGCCTGGACAGATCTTTACACTGAAGCTTTCTTT. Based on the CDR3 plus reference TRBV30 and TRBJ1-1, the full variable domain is SQTIHQWPATLVQPVGSPLSLECTVEGTSNPNLYWYRQAAGRGLQLLFYSVGIGQISSEVPQNLSASRPQDRQFILSSKKLLLSDSGFYLCAWTDLYTEAFFGQGTRLTVV.